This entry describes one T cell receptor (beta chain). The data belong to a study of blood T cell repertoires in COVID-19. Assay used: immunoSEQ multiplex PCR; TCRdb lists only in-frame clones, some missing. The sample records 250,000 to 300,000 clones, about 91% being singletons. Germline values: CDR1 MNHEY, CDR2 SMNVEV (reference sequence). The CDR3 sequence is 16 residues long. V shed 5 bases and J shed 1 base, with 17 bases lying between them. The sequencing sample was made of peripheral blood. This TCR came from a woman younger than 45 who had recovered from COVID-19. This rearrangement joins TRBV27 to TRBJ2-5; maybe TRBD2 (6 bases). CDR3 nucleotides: TGTGCCAGCAGTCGTAGCATGGGACTCCTCCAAGAGACCCAGTACTTC. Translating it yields CASSRSMGLLQETQYF.